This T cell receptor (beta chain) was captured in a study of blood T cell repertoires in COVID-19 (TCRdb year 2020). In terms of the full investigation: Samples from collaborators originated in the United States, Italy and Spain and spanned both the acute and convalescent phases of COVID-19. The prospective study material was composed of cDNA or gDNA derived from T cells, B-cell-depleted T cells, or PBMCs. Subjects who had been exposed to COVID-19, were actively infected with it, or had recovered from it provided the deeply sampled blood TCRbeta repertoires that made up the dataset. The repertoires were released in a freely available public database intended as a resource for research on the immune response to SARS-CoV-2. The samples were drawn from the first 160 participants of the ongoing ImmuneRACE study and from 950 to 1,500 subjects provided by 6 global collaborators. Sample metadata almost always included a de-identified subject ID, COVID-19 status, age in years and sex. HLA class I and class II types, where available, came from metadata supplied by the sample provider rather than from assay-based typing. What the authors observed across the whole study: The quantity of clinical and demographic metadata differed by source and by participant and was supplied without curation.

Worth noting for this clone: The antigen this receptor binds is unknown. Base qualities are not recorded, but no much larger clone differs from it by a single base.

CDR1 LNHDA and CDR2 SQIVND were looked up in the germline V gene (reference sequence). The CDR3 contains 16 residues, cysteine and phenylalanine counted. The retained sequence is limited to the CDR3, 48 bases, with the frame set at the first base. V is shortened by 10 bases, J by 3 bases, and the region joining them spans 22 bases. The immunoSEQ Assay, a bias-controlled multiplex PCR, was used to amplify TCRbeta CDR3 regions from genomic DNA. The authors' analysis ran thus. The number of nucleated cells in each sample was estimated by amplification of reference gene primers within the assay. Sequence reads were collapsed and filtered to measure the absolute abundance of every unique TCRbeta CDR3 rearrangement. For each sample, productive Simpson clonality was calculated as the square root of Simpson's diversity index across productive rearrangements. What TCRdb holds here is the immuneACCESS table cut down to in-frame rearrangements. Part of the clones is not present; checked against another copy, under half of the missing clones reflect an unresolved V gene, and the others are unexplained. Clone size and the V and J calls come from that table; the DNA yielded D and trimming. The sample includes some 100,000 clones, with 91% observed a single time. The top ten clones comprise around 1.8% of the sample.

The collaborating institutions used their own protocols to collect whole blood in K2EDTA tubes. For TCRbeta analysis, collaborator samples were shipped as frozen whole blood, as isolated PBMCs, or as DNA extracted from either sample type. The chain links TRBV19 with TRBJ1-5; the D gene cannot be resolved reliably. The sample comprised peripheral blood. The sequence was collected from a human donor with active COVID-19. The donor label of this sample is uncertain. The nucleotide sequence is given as TGTGCCACCCGGGAGGCTATTCTCGGGCCCAATCAGCCCCAGCATTTT. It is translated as CATREAILGPNQPQHF.